This T cell receptor (beta chain) was obtained from a study of T cell changes during pregnancy in multiple sclerosis. The V and J ends lost 3 bases and 2 bases respectively, with 11 bases between them. From germline, CDR1 is MRHNA and CDR2 SNTAGT. The CDR3 sequence is 15 residues long. TCRdb's table, derived via immunoSEQ multiplex PCR, lists solely in-frame clones and lacks some. The sample shows some 77,000 clones, over 85% of them seen only once. The sequencing here drew on peripheral blood, taken in the second trimester of pregnancy. The rearrangement joins TRBV6-4 to TRBJ2-1; weak D call: TRBD1 (5 bases). The sequence was obtained from a female donor in good health, enrolled as a control in a pregnancy study. The CDR3 coding sequence is TGTGCCAGCAGTGAGACAGTCCTACCCTACAATGAGCAGTTCTTC. Translated: CASSETVLPYNEQFF.